Listed below are T cell receptor beta chains from one sample, sequenced in a study of identical twins. TCRdb re-called the 5' RACE reads through MiXCR, storing one row per CDR3 protein. The profile shows hundreds of thousands of distinct CDR3 sequences, 5.5% to 7.5% of them singletons. Sequencing was done on a sample of naive T cells sorted from blood. The receptors were gathered from a man younger than 35 in good health. Both conserved end residues are part of each CDR3. The D gene is left open where the match is weak. The listing skips clone size in some rows; elsewhere it reads once, few, many or a size class.

>many|NA|TRBJ1-1|TRBV5-4
CASSRVMNTEAFF
TGTGCCAGCAGCCGCGTCATGAACACTGAAGCTTTCTTT
>NA|TRBD2|TRBJ2-3|TRBV27
CASSLWASGGTDTQYF
TGTGCCAGCAGTTTATGGGCTAGCGGGGGCACAGATACGCAGTATTTT
>few|TRBD1|TRBJ2-7|TRBV5-1
CASSFGTGIYEQYF
TGCGCCAGCAGCTTTGGGACAGGGATTTACGAGCAGTACTTC
>many|NA|TRBJ1-2|TRBV29-1
CSVEDGGNGYTF
TGCAGCGTTGAAGATGGTGGAAATGGCTACACCTTC
>many|NA|TRBJ2-1|TRBV12-5
CASGLADGTLYNEQFF
TGTGCTAGTGGTTTGGCGGACGGAACCCTTTACAATGAGCAGTTCTTC
>many|NA|TRBJ2-5|TRBV29-1
CSVEDSTGVETQYF
TGCAGCGTTGAAGATTCGACCGGGGTAGAGACCCAGTACTTC
>few|NA|TRBJ1-1|TRBV11-2
CASSLEVVNTEAFF
TGTGCCAGCAGCTTAGAGGTCGTGAACACTGAAGCTTTCTTT
>many|TRBD1|TRBJ2-7|TRBV7-8
CASSSRRDRSYEQYF
TGTGCCAGCAGCTCAAGGCGGGACAGGTCCTACGAGCAGTACTTC
>few|NA|TRBJ2-1|TRBV4-1
CASSQDNGYEQFF
TGCGCCAGCAGCCAAGATAATGGGTATGAGCAGTTCTTC
>NA|TRBD1|TRBJ1-1|TRBV13
CASSLRRTGTNTEAFF
TGTGCCAGCAGCTTACGTAGGACAGGGACGAACACTGAAGCTTTCTTT
>NA|NA|TRBJ1-3|TRBV2
CASSEGQYSGNTIYF
TGTGCCAGCAGTGAAGGACAGTACTCTGGAAACACCATATATTTT
>NA|NA|TRBJ1-1|TRBV11-2
CASSLEAVVRVGAFF
TGTGCCAGCAGCTTAGAGGCGGTCGTCAGAGTTGGAGCTTTCTTT
>few|NA|TRBJ1-2|TRBV12-3/TRBV12-4
CASRRSYGYTF
TGTGCCAGCAGACGGAGTTATGGCTACACCTTC
>NA|NA|TRBJ1-1|TRBV30
CARRVKVSNTEAFF
TGTGCCCGCAGAGTGAAAGTATCGAACACTGAAGCTTTCTTT
>NA|NA|TRBJ2-6|TRBV4-3
CASSLIRDSGANVLTF
TGCGCCAGCAGCCTAATTCGGGACTCTGGGGCCAACGTCCTGACTTTC
>NA|NA|TRBJ1-2|TRBV30
CAWSGAPYGYTF
TGTGCCTGGTCAGGGGCACCCTATGGCTACACCTTC
>many|TRBD1|TRBJ2-3|TRBV3-1
CASSQGTGGVTDTQYF
TGTGCCAGCAGCCAAGGGACAGGGGGCGTCACAGATACGCAGTATTTT
>few|NA|TRBJ2-6|TRBV6-5
CASSFNRLSGANVLTF
TGTGCCAGCAGTTTTAACAGACTGTCTGGGGCCAACGTCCTGACTTTC
>NA|TRBD1|TRBJ1-2|TRBV18
CASSPLQGEYGYTF
TGTGCCAGCTCACCCCTACAGGGGGAATATGGCTACACCTTC
>few|TRBD2|TRBJ2-2|TRBV12-3/TRBV12-4
CASSLSLADGAGELFF
TGTGCCAGCAGTTTATCACTAGCGGATGGGGCCGGGGAGCTGTTTTTT
>many|NA|TRBJ1-5|TRBV12-3/TRBV12-4
CASSFRRGRAGPNQPQHF
TGTGCCAGCAGTTTTCGCAGGGGCAGGGCAGGCCCTAATCAGCCCCAGCATTTT
>many|NA|TRBJ2-5|TRBV29-1
CSSTSGSIGTQYF
TGCAGCTCAACTTCCGGGAGCATTGGGACCCAGTACTTC
>many|TRBD1|TRBJ1-5|TRBV11-2
CASSLGQGGPYSNQPQHF
TGTGCCAGCAGCTTAGGACAGGGGGGCCCTTATAGCAATCAGCCCCAGCATTTT
>NA|NA|TRBJ2-5|TRBV15
CATRPVGRETQYF
TGTGCCACCCGACCCGTGGGGAGAGAGACCCAGTACTTC
>NA|NA|TRBJ2-1|TRBV15
CATSRSANMNEQFF
TGTGCCACCAGCCGCAGCGCCAATATGAATGAGCAGTTCTTC
>many|NA|TRBJ2-1|TRBV5-1
CASHSTGTTYNEQFF
TGCGCCAGCCACTCAACAGGGACCACCTACAATGAGCAGTTCTTC
>many|NA|TRBJ2-3|TRBV9
CASSVGFTDTQYF
TGTGCCAGCAGCGTAGGGTTCACAGATACGCAGTATTTT
>few|NA|TRBJ2-7|TRBV4-3
CASSQEARKHSYEQYF
TGCGCCAGCAGCCAAGAGGCGAGAAAACATAGCTACGAGCAGTACTTC
>few|TRBD2|TRBJ2-7|TRBV5-1
CASSQGSSGSSYEQYF
TGCGCCAGCAGCCAGGGAAGTAGCGGGAGCTCCTACGAGCAGTACTTC
>NA|TRBD1|TRBJ2-5|TRBV29-1
CSVVDRIETQYF
TGCAGCGTCGTGGACAGGATCGAGACCCAGTACTTC
>once|TRBD2|TRBJ2-5|TRBV7-9
CASSFLSGRAETQYF
TGTGCCAGCAGCTTCTTGAGCGGGAGGGCGGAGACCCAGTACTTC
>many|NA|TRBJ2-1|TRBV5-1
CASSLESPLWFF
TGCGCCAGCAGCTTGGAGTCGCCTTTATGGTTCTTC
>many|NA|TRBJ1-2|TRBV27
CASSLGHRRYGYTF
TGTGCCAGCAGCCTGGGGCACCGACGCTATGGCTACACCTTC
>many|NA|TRBJ2-4|TRBV11-3
CASSLDFSGQNIQYF
TGTGCCAGCAGCTTAGATTTTTCAGGCCAAAACATTCAGTACTTC
>NA|TRBD2|TRBJ2-5|TRBV5-1
CASSLVPAGDQETQYF
TGCGCCAGCAGCTTGGTGCCAGCGGGGGATCAAGAGACCCAGTACTTC
>many|NA|TRBJ1-3|TRBV20-1
CSASPGNTIYF
TGCAGTGCTAGTCCTGGAAACACCATATATTTT
>many|TRBD2|TRBJ2-4|TRBV6-1
CASSTGGGREGKNIQYF
TGTGCCAGCAGTACGGGGGGAGGAAGGGAGGGCAAAAACATTCAGTACTTC
>many|NA|TRBJ2-2|TRBV9
CASGGAGELFF
TGTGCCAGCGGAGGGGCAGGGGAGCTGTTTTTT
>many|NA|TRBJ2-3|TRBV24-1
CATSDRTDISTDTQYF
TGTGCCACCAGTGACCGGACGGATATTAGCACAGATACGCAGTATTTT
>many|NA|TRBJ2-2|TRBV20-1
CSAILRTGELFF
TGCAGTGCTATCCTCCGCACCGGGGAGCTGTTTTTT
>many|TRBD2|TRBJ2-1|TRBV7-2
CASSLGSGLAGLREFF
TGTGCCAGCAGCTTAGGTTCGGGACTAGCGGGACTTCGGGAGTTCTTC
>few|NA|TRBJ1-4|TRBV11-2
CASSSRWGRLDEKLFF
TGTGCCAGCAGCTCAAGATGGGGACGGCTCGATGAAAAACTGTTTTTT
>many|NA|TRBJ2-3|TRBV29-1
CTVAGDRADTQYF
TGCACCGTTGCTGGGGATAGAGCAGATACGCAGTATTTT
>many|NA|TRBJ1-5|TRBV7-9
CASSLERGSNQPQHF
TGTGCCAGCAGCTTAGAACGGGGGAGCAATCAGCCCCAGCATTTT
>NA|NA|TRBJ2-6|TRBV27
CASSQDIYAGANVLTF
TGTGCCAGCAGTCAGGACATTTACGCTGGGGCCAACGTCCTGACTTTC
>few|NA|TRBJ2-1|TRBV21-1
CASSRHHEQFF
TGTGCCAGCAGCAGGCATCATGAGCAGTTCTTC
>NA|NA|TRBJ2-5|TRBV7-3
CASSPSGESRYQETQYF
TGTGCCAGCAGCCCGTCCGGCGAAAGCCGGTACCAAGAGACCCAGTACTTC
>many|TRBD1|TRBJ2-1|TRBV3-1
CASRAGQGAYNEQFF
TGTGCCAGCAGGGCGGGACAGGGAGCCTACAATGAGCAGTTCTTC
>many|NA|TRBJ2-3|TRBV5-1
CASSLTDYTDTQYF
TGCGCCAGCAGCTTGACAGATTACACAGATACGCAGTATTTT
>NA|TRBD2|TRBJ2-3|TRBV20-1
CSAPSGRDADTQYF
TGCAGTGCCCCTAGCGGGAGGGACGCAGATACGCAGTATTTT
>many|TRBD1|TRBJ1-4|TRBV6-1
CASRDRGTNEKLFF
TGTGCCAGCAGAGACAGGGGGACTAATGAAAAACTGTTTTTT
>many|NA|TRBJ2-1|TRBV7-9
CASSLASVNEQFF
TGTGCCAGCAGCTTAGCCAGCGTCAATGAGCAGTTCTTC
>NA|NA|TRBJ2-1|TRBV4-1
CASSQVGLANEQFF
TGCGCCAGCAGCCAAGTCGGCCTTGCCAATGAGCAGTTCTTC
>many|TRBD2|TRBJ2-1|TRBV27
CASSAGTSGNNEQFF
TGTGCCAGCAGCGCCGGGACTAGCGGGAACAATGAGCAGTTCTTC
>few|NA|TRBJ2-1|TRBV27
CASSFTSGTVDYNEQFF
TGTGCCAGCAGTTTCACGTCAGGGACGGTAGACTACAATGAGCAGTTCTTC